The T cell receptor (beta chain) described here comes from a study of T cells in localized non-small cell lung cancer. Findings and limits, study-wide: The study detected a median approximately 57 of the top 100 tumor clones in adjacent lung. Because sequencing included only one region (of the tumor), heterogeneity remains possible. Maximal T cell clonality occurred in uninvolved adjacent lung, with tumor ranking below it.

For this clone: Its antigen is currently unknown.

The CDR3 loop spans 16 amino acids. The V end lost 4 bases, the J end lost 2 bases, and 17 bases lay between the germline ends. Looked up from germline, CDR1 is SGHRS and CDR2 is YFSETQ. Assay: immunoSEQ multiplex PCR; the TCRdb copy retains only in-frame clones and omits some. The sample lists 23,000 or so clones, approximately 84% seen once, with roughly 5.9% in the top ten. This receptor was obtained from a male donor older than 55 with stage II squamous cell lung carcinoma. The chain joins TRBV5-1 to TRBJ2-3; D possibly corresponds to TRBD2 (5 bases). The sample in question was peripheral blood, obtained before any cancer treatment. CDR3 DNA: TGCGCCAGCAGCCCTGTAGCGACCCCCTCCACAGATACGCAGTATTTT. It codes for CASSPVATPSTDTQYF.